These T cell receptor beta chains were read from a single sample in a study of blood T cell repertoires in COVID-19. Profiled with immunoSEQ multiplex PCR; TCRdb holds only in-frame clones, not every one. The data hold under 300,000 clones, with under 85% observed a single time. Sample: peripheral blood. Receptor source: a woman in her thirties or forties with active or convalescent COVID-19. Both conserved end residues are part of each CDR3. D genes are given only for firm matches. Clone size is shown for a subset of rows, as once, few, many or a class of expanded clone.

abundance	v_gene	d_gene	j_gene	CDR3nt	CDR3aa
-	TRBV14	-	TRBJ1-6	TGTGCCAGCAGGGCAAGCGGTTCTCGTTCACCCCTCCACTTT	CASRASGSRSPLHF
-	TRBV20-1	TRBD2	TRBJ2-1	TGCAGTGCTAGTAGCGGGGGGGACCACAATGAGCAGTTCTTC	CSASSGGDHNEQFF
-	TRBV13	TRBD1	TRBJ2-6	TGTGCCAGCAGCGCCAGGGGGCCTGGGGCCAACGTCCTGACTTTC	CASSARGPGANVLTF
-	TRBV29-1	TRBD1	TRBJ1-2	TGCAGCGTGCAGGGGGTTGCTGGCTACACCTTC	CSVQGVAGYTF
-	TRBV4-1	TRBD1	TRBJ1-2	TGCGCCAGCAGCCAAGATATCTGGGACAGGGGTCCCTATGGCTACACCTTC	CASSQDIWDRGPYGYTF
-	TRBV4-2	TRBD2	TRBJ2-3	TGTGCCAGCAGCCCCCAGAGGAATAGCGGGGGCACAGATACGCAGTATTTT	CASSPQRNSGGTDTQYF
-	TRBV11-2	-	TRBJ2-3	TGTGCCAGCAGCTGGGGACTGATCGATACGCAGTATTTT	CASSWGLIDTQYF
-	TRBV9	TRBD1	TRBJ1-5	TGTGCCAGCAGCGGGAGACAGGGGGATCAGCCCCAGCATTTT	CASSGRQGDQPQHF
few	TRBV29-1	TRBD1	TRBJ1-2	TGCAGCGTTGAGGGGACAGGGACCCCTTATGGCTACACCTTC	CSVEGTGTPYGYTF
-	TRBV28	-	TRBJ1-2	TGTGCCAGCAAGACAGCCCTAGGGGGCTATGGCTACACCTTC	CASKTALGGYGYTF
-	TRBV7-3	-	TRBJ1-3	TGTGCCAGCAGCTTATGGCCAACCTCTGGAAACACCATATATTTT	CASSLWPTSGNTIYF
-	TRBV7-9	-	TRBJ2-7	TGTGCCAGCAGCTCCCAGAGGTGGAGCTCCTACGAGCAGTACTTC	CASSSQRWSSYEQYF
few	TRBV7-6	TRBD2	TRBJ2-3	TGTGCCAGCAGTCGGGGGGACCCTCGCACAGATACGCAGTATTTT	CASSRGDPRTDTQYF
-	TRBV7-9	-	TRBJ1-4	TGTGCCAGCAGCTCAGAAAAAGAGGCGTTCCGATTGCGGAAACTGTTTTTT	CASSSEKEAFRLRKLFF
many	TRBV30	TRBD1	TRBJ1-2	TGTGCCTGGAGTGGGCTCGGACAGGGAGGCTATGGCTACACCTTC	CAWSGLGQGGYGYTF